This T cell receptor (beta chain) was captured by sequencing in a study of Ad26.COV2.S vaccination and SARS-CoV-2 variants. The length of the CDR3 is 13 residues. The germline gives CDR1 MDHEN, CDR2 SYDVKM. V was pared by 2 bases and J by 2 bases, with 7 bases between. A remark on this clone: Other nucleotide sequences from this sample produce the same CDR3.

Treatment specified: some 19 received Ad26.COV2.S at low or high dose, single or two shots; roughly five received placebo; per-sample allocation not given. Specimen acquisition occurred on day 63 following the initial vaccine or placebo injection. Profiling relied on immunoSEQ multiplex PCR, and the TCRdb table lists in-frame clones only, not all of them. In the table there are 500,000 or so clones, around 85% of which are singletons. The specimen comprised peripheral blood, sampled in a trial of Ad26.COV2.S vaccine versus placebo. This receptor was identified in a person between 18 and 60 years old who received the Ad26.COV2.S COVID-19 vaccine or a placebo. V usage is TRBV28 and J usage is TRBJ2-7; D is possibly TRBD1 (5 bases). DNA of the CDR3: TGTGCCAGCAGTTTAGGGGCTCCCTACGAGCAGTACTTC. Translated, it gives CASSLGAPYEQYF.